This TCR beta chain appears in the sequencing data of a study (dated by TCRdb to 2012 to 2015). Regarding this clonotype: Its antigen remains undetermined. A much larger clonotype is one base distant, so this may be a read error.

Inclusive of the bounding cysteine and phenylalanine, the CDR3 is 15 residues long. The kept DNA is CDR3 alone, 45 bases in frame from the first base. V loses 1 base at its end and J loses 8 bases; junction bases beyond the gene matches: 5. CDR1 is given as MGHRA and CDR2 as YSYEKL, both from the germline V gene. The instrument given in TCRdb is Illumina Genome Analyzer IIx. The public sequencing data were trimmed at Q25 with fastp and processed into clonotypes with MiXCR by TCRdb, which kept only in-frame beta chains. Identical CDR3 protein sequences are pooled into one entry, listed with their most common genes and DNA. A total of 12,000 to 15,000 distinct CDR3 sequences appear in this sample, 30% to 45% of them only once. The top ten hold 15% to 20% of the sample.

The specimen was blood. The sequence joins TRBV4-1 to TRBJ2-3, and 11 junction bases match TRBD2. The receptor's source is a human donor. The CDR3 corresponds to CASSQVTSGRGTQYF. The DNA sequence is TGCGCCAGCAGCCAAGTAACTAGCGGGAGAGGTACGCAGTATTTT.